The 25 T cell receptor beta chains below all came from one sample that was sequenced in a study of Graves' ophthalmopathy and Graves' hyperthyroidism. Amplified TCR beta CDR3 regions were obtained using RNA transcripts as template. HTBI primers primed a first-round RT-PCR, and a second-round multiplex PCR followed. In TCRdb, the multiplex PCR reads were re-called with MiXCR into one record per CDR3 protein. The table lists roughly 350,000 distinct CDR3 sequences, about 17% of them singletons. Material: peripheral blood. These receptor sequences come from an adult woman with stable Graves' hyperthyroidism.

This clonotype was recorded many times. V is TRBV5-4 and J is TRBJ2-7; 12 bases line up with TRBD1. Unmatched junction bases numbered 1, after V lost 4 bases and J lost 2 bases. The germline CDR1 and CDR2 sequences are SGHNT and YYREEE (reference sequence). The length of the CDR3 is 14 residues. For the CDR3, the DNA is TGTGCCAGCAGCCGGGACAGGGGGCCCTACGAGCAGTACTTC. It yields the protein CASSRDRGPYEQYF.

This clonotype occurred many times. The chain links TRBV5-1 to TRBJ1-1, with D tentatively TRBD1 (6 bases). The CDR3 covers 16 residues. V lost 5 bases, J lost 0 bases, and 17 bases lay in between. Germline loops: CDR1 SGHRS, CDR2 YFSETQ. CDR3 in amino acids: CASRKTRTAMNTEAFF. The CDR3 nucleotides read TGCGCCAGCAGGAAAACACGGACAGCTATGAACACTGAAGCTTTCTTT.

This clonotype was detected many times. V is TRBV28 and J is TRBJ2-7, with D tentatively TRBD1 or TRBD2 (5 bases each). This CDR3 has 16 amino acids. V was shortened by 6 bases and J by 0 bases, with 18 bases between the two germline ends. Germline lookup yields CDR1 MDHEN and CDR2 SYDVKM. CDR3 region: CASSLRRGPTSYEQYF. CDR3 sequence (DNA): TGTGCCAGCAGCCTGCGACGGGGCCCTACCTCCTACGAGCAGTACTTC.

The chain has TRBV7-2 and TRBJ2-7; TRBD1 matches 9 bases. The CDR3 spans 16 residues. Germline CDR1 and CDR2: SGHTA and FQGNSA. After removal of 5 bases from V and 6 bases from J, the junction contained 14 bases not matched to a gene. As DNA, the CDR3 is TGTGCCAGCAGCCAAGCGTTTGGGACAGGGCGGTTCGAGCAGTACTTC. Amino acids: CASSQAFGTGRFEQYF.

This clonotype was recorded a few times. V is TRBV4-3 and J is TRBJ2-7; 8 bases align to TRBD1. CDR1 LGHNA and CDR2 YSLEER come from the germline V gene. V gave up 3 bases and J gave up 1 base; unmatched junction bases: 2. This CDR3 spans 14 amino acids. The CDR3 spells CASSHRTGSYEQYF. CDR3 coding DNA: TGCGCCAGCAGCCACCGGACAGGGTCCTACGAGCAGTACTTC.

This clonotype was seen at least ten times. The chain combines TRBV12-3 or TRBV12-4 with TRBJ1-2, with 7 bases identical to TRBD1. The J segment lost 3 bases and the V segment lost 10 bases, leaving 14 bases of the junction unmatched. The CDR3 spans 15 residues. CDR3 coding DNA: TGTGCCACACGCATCCACAGGGGTCCGGACTATGGCTACACCTTC. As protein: CATRIHRGPDYGYTF.

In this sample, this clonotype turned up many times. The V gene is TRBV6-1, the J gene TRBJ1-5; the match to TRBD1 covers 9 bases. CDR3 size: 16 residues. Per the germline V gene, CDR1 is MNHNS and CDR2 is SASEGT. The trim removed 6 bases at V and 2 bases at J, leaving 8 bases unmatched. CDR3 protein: CASRQTGGAGNQPQHF. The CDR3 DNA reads TGTGCCAGCAGACAAACAGGGGGCGCGGGCAATCAGCCCCAGCATTTT.

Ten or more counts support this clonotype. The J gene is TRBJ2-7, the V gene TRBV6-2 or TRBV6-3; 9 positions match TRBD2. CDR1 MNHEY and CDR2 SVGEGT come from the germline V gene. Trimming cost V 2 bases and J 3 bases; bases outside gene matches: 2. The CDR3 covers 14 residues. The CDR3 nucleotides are TGTGCCAGCAGTTACGAGCGGGAGGTCTACGAGCAGTACTTC. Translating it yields CASSYEREVYEQYF.

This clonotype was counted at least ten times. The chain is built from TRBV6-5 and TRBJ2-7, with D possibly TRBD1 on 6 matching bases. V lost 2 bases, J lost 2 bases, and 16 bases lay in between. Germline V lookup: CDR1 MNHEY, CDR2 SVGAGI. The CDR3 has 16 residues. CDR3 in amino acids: CASSYRRDTSTYEQYF. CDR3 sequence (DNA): TGTGCCAGCAGTTACCGACGGGACACCTCAACCTACGAGCAGTACTTC.

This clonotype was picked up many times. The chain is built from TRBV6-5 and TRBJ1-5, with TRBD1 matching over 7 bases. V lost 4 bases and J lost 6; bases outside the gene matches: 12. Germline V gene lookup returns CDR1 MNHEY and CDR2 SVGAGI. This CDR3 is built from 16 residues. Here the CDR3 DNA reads TGTGCCAGCAGTTTGTATGTTGGGGACAGTCCTCAGCCCCAGCATTTT. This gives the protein CASSLYVGDSPQPQHF.

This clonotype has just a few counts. The CDR3 is CASSRGAIASGANVLTF. CDR3 nucleotides: TGTGCCAGCAGTAGGGGGGCTATCGCCTCTGGGGCCAACGTCCTGACTTTC. V and J are TRBV27 and TRBJ2-6; D assignment may be TRBD1 or TRBD2 (6 bases each). Trimming cost V 5 bases and J 0 bases, with 14 bases left between them. Germline V CDR1 and CDR2: MNHEY, SMNVEV (reference sequence). The CDR3 runs 17 residues.

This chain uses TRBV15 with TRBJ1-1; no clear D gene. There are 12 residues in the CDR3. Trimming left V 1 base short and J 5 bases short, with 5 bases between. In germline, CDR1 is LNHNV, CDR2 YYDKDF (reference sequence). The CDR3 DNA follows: TGTGCCACCAGCAGAGGGTGGACTGAAGCTTTCTTT. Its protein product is CATSRGWTEAFF.

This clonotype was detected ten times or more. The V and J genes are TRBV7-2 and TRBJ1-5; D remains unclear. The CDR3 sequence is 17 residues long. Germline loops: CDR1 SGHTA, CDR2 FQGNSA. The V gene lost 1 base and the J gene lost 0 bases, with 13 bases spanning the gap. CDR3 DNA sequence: TGTGCCAGCAGCTTAGTGGGCAGTACCCTTAGCAATCAGCCCCAGCATTTT. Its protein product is CASSLVGSTLSNQPQHF.

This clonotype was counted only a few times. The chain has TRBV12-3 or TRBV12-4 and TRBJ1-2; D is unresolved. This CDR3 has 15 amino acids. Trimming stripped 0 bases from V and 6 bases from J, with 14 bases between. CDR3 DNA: TGTGCCAGCAGTTTAGCGCTTCCGGTGCAGGATGGCTACACCTTC. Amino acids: CASSLALPVQDGYTF.

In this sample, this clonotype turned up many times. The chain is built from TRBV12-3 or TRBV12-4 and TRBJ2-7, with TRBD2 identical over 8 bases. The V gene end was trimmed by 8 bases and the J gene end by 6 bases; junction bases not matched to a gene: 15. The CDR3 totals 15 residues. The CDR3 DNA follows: TGTGCCAGCGCCAGCGGGAGTAGATATTCCAGCGAGCAGTACTTC. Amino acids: CASASGSRYSSEQYF.

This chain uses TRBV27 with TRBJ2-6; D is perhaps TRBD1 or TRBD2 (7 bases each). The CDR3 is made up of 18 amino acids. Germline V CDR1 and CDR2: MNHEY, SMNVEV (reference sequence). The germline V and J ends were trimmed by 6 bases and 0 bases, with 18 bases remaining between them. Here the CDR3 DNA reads TGTGCCAGCAGCCGGGGGGACAGAGGATACTCTGGGGCCAACGTCCTGACTTTC. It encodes CASSRGDRGYSGANVLTF.

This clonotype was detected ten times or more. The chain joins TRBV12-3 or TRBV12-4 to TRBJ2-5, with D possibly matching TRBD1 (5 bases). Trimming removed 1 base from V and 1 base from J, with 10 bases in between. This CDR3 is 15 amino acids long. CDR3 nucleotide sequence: TGTGCCAGCAGTTTAGAGGGGCAGGTCCAAGAGACCCAGTACTTC. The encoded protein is CASSLEGQVQETQYF.

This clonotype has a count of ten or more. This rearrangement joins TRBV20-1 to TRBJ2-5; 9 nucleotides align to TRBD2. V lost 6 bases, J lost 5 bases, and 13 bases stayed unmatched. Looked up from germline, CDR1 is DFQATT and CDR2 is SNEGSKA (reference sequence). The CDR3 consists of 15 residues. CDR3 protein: CSASGGSGSEETQYF. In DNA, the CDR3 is TGCAGTGCAAGCGGTGGTAGCGGGAGCGAGGAGACCCAGTACTTC.

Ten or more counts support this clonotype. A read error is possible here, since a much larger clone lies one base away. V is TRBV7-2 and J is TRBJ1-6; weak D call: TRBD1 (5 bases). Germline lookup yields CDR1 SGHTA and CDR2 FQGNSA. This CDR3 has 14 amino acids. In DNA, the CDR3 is TGTGCCAGCAGCCGGGACGGTCTTAATTCACACCTCCACTTT. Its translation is CASSRDGLNSHLHF.

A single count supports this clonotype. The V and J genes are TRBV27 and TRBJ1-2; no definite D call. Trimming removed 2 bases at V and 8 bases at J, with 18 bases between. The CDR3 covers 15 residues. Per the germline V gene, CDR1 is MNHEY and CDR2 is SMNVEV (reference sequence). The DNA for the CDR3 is TGTGCCAGCAGTTTAGTTGTCGGGTCTGCGGGCGGCTACACCTTC. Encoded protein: CASSLVVGSAGGYTF.

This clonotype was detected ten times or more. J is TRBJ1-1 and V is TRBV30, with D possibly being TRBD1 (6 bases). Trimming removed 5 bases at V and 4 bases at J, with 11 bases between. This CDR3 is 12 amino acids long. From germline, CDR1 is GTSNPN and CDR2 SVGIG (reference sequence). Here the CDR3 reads CAWYRDGTEAFF. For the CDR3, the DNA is TGTGCCTGGTACAGGGACGGCACTGAAGCTTTCTTT. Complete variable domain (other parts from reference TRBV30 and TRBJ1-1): SQTIHQWPATLVQPVGSPLSLECTVEGTSNPNLYWYRQAAGRGLQLLFYSVGIGQISSEVPQNLSASRPQDRQFILSSKKLLLSDSGFYLCAWYRDGTEAFFGQGTRLTVV.

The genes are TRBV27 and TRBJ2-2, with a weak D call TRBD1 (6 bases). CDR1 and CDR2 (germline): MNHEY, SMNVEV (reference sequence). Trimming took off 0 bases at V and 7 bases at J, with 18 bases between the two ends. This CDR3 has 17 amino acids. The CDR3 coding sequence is TGTGCCAGCAGTTTATCCCCCAACAGGGCCCTTGGCGGGGAGCTGTTTTTT. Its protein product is CASSLSPNRALGGELFF.

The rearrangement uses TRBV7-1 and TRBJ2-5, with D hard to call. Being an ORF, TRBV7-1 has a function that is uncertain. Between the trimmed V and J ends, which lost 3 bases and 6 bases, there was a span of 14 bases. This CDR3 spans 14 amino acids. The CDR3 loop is CASSSDSGFKTQYF. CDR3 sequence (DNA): TGTGCCAGCAGCTCCGATTCCGGCTTTAAGACCCAGTACTTC.

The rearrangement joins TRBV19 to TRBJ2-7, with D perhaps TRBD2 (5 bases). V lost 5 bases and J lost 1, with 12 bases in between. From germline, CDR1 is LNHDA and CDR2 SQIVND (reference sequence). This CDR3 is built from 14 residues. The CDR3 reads CASSATIGSYEQYF. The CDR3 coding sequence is TGTGCCAGTAGTGCGACTATCGGTTCCTACGAGCAGTACTTC.

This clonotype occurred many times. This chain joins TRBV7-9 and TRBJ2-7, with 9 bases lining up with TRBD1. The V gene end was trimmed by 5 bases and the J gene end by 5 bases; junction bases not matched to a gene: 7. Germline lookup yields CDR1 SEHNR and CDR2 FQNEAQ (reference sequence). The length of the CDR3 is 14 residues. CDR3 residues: CASSNRDRVDEQYF. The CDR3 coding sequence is TGTGCCAGCAGCAACCGGGACAGGGTCGACGAGCAGTACTTC.